This T cell receptor beta chain is drawn from a study of CD8 T cells in ankylosing spondylitis. Study-wide results and caveats: Characteristic of ankylosing spondylitis blood, it appeared, was a TCR beta motif comprising several highly homologous variants. Certain motif variants had earlier been reported in reactive arthritis synovial fluid and blood.

This clonotype was counted ten times or more. What it binds is not known. Per germline, CDR1 WNHNN and CDR2 SYGVQD (reference sequence). The CDR3 is 15 residues long. V lost 7 bases and J lost 7, with 23 bases in between. By quantitative 5'-RACE with molecular barcodes, the TCR beta libraries were made. TCRdb itself ran the 5' RACE reads through MiXCR, one entry per CDR3 protein. The table includes about 240,000 distinct CDR3 sequences, roughly a quarter detected once. The sample was blood, either unsorted or a sorted T cell fraction (not recorded which). This sequence originates from a male donor with ankylosing spondylitis or in good health (not recorded which). This chain uses TRBV10-1 with TRBJ2-7; D uncertain. In nucleotides, the CDR3 is TGCGCCAGCACCCTCCCACCGACATCCCTTTGGGAGCAGTACTTC. Translation: CASTLPPTSLWEQYF.